The 29 T cell receptor beta chains below were found in one sample sequenced in a study of CD8+CD57+ T cells in acquired aplastic anemia. Sequenced patients had shown CD8+CD57+ cell expansion by flow cytometry. Genomic DNA served as template for TCR beta VDJ and CDR3 profiling. MiXCR was run by TCRdb on the reads, yielding one entry per CDR3 protein. Found here are 180,000 or so distinct CDR3 sequences, roughly 43% of them singletons; the top ten hold 0.85% to 1.2%. The sample was sorted CD4+, CD8+, or CD8+CD57+ T cells (not recorded which) from PBMCs. Receptor source: a human donor with aplastic anemia.

Turning to this clonotype: The junction and the germline gene differ at one end; a read error may be behind it. The genes are TRBV25-1 and TRBJ1-4, with D perhaps matching TRBD1 (5 bases). The CDR3 is 15 residues long. Germline loops: CDR1 MGHDK, CDR2 SYGVNS. CDR3 in amino acids: CASSEPGTLNEKLLF. The CDR3, as DNA: TGTGCCAGCAGTGAACCCGGGACGCTTAATGAAAAACTGCTTTTT.

This clonotype has only a few counts. This chain joins TRBV7-9 and TRBJ1-6; 8 bases line up with TRBD1. The CDR3 has 14 residues. Germline loops: CDR1 SEHNR, CDR2 FQNEAQ (reference sequence). After removal of 5 bases from V and 9 bases from J, the junction contained 6 bases not matched to a gene. CDR3 sequence reads: CASSRGQGGSPLHF. CDR3 bases: TGTGCCAGCAGCCGTGGACAGGGCGGTTCACCCCTCCACTTT.

CDR3 bases: TGTGCCAGCAGTGAAAGCACAAGGAGGGGCACCGGGGAGCTGTTTTTT. Its translation: CASSESTRRGTGELFF. The chain links TRBV25-1 to TRBJ2-2; tentatively, D is TRBD2 (6 bases). V was pared by 2 bases and J by 4 bases, with 14 bases between. CDR3 length equals 16 residues. Germline-derived CDR1 and CDR2 are MGHDK and SYGVNS.

The V call is TRBV2, the J call TRBJ1-1, with D tentatively TRBD1 (6 bases). Germline V lookup: CDR1 SNHLY, CDR2 FYNNEI. CDR3 length equals 13 residues. With 6 bases removed from V and 3 bases from J, the gap between germline ends came to 11 bases. The CDR3 coding sequence is TGTGCCAGCAGGCCGGACAGACACACTGAAGCTTTCTTT. Its translation: CASRPDRHTEAFF.

The gene calls are TRBV7-6 and TRBJ1-2; 7 bases are shared with TRBD1. In germline, CDR1 is SGHVS, CDR2 FNYEAQ. The CDR3 loop spans 12 amino acids. Germline trimming cut 5 bases from V and 11 bases from J; bases unmatched to any gene: 8. The CDR3 sequence: CASSTYQGVYTF. The CDR3 DNA reads as TGTGCCAGCAGCACCTATCAGGGGGTGTACACCTTC.

The rearrangement joins TRBV20-1 to TRBJ1-1; D is unclear. Germline V lookup: CDR1 DFQATT, CDR2 SNEGSKA (reference sequence). The CDR3 spans 13 residues. With 3 bases removed from V and 1 base from J, the gap between germline ends came to 9 bases. DNA for the CDR3: TGCAGTGCTAGTCTGAACTCGAACACTGAAGCTTTCTTT. Protein product: CSASLNSNTEAFF.

The count of this clonotype is one. CDR3 sequence reads: CASGPTNEKLFF. The CDR3 DNA sequence: TGTGCCAGCGGGCCAACTAATGAAAAACTGTTTTTT. The rearrangement links TRBV2 to TRBJ1-4; D not certain. The CDR3 loop spans 12 amino acids. Trimming took 8 bases from V and 0 from J, leaving 4 bases between them. Germline V CDR1 and CDR2: SNHLY, FYNNEI. The whole variable domain, remainder taken from reference TRBV2 and TRBJ1-4, is EPEVTQTPSHQVTQMGQEVILRCVPISNHLYFYWYRQILGQKVEFLVSFYNNEISEKSEIFDDQFSVERPDGSNFTLKIRSTKLEDSAMYFCASGPTNEKLFFGSGTQLSVL.

This chain joins TRBV2 and TRBJ2-7; D is uncertain. The CDR3 length is 13 residues. The germline V gene has CDR1 SNHLY and CDR2 FYNNEI. V dropped 4 bases and J dropped 6 bases, with 13 bases sitting between them. CDR3 in DNA: TGTGCCAGCAGTGTCATAGGGTTTCGCGAGCAGTACTTC. This gives the protein CASSVIGFREQYF.

The V and J genes are TRBV20-1 and TRBJ2-7, with D possibly TRBD2 on 6 matching bases. The V gene lost 4 bases and the J gene lost 5 bases, with 15 bases spanning the gap. CDR1 DFQATT and CDR2 SNEGSKA come from the germline V gene (reference sequence). CDR3 size: 13 residues. CDR3 in amino acids: CSAMGGGSDEQYF. The CDR3 region has the DNA TGCAGTGCTATGGGTGGAGGGAGCGACGAGCAGTACTTC.

This clonotype was detected many times. The chain uses TRBV11-2 and TRBJ2-4; 8 bases align to TRBD1. The CDR3 is 15 residues long. Trimming removed 0 bases from V and 8 bases from J; junction bases left unmatched: 6. From germline, CDR1 is SGHAT and CDR2 FQNNGV. CDR3 coding DNA: TGTGCCAGCAGCTTAGAATTCCCGGACAGGGACATTCAGTACTTC. Its protein is CASSLEFPDRDIQYF.

This clonotype has ten or more counts. The chain combines TRBV7-9 with TRBJ2-3; 9 nucleotides agree with TRBD2. The V and J ends lost 5 bases and 5 bases, in that order; junction bases with no gene match: 11. The CDR3 length is 16 residues. Germline V gene sequence: CDR1 SEHNR, CDR2 FQNEAQ (reference sequence). This CDR3 reads CASSPRLAVAGDTQYF. DNA of the CDR3: TGTGCCAGCAGCCCGCGACTAGCGGTAGCGGGAGATACGCAGTATTTT.

The chain couples TRBV14 to TRBJ2-7; TRBD1 aligns across 8 bases. Germline CDR1 SGHDN, CDR2 FVKESK. V was clipped by 4 bases and J by 2 bases; unmatched bases: 7. CDR3 length equals 15 residues. CDR3: CASSRMTGATYEQYF. Written as DNA, the CDR3 is TGTGCCAGCAGCCGCATGACAGGGGCCACCTACGAGCAGTACTTC. Filled out from reference TRBV14 and TRBJ2-7, the complete variable domain reads EAGVTQFPSHSVIEKGQTVTLRCDPISGHDNLYWYRRVMGKEIKFLLHFVKESKQDESGMPNNRFLAERTGGTYSTLKVQPAELEDSGVYFCASSRMTGATYEQYFGPGTRLTVT.

This sequence joins TRBV10-3 and TRBJ1-3, with D hard to call. The CDR3 is 14 residues long. Trimming took off 10 bases at V and 4 bases at J, with 17 bases between the two ends. The germline V gene has CDR1 ENHRY and CDR2 SYGVKD. This CDR3 reads CATFVGVAGNTIYF. The CDR3 DNA follows: TGTGCCACCTTCGTCGGGGTCGCCGGAAACACCATATATTTT.

The chain couples TRBV6-1 to TRBJ1-2; 8 bases match TRBD1. Germline V gene sequence: CDR1 MNHNS, CDR2 SASEGT. The CDR3 spans 19 residues. V lost 0 bases to trimming and J lost 4 bases; unmatched junction nucleotides: 16. Here the CDR3 DNA reads TGTGCCAGCAGTGAAGCGTCCCGTACCCGGACAGGGCGCCTCTATGGCTACACCTTC. It codes for CASSEASRTRTGRLYGYTF.

The chain carries TRBV15 and TRBJ2-7, with a possible D match to TRBD2 (6 bases). CDR3 length equals 12 residues. Germline V gene lookup returns CDR1 LNHNV and CDR2 YYDKDF (reference sequence). The V end lost 2 bases, the J end lost 6 bases, and 8 bases lay between the germline ends. CDR3 DNA: TGTGCCACCAGCAGAACAGCGGGCGAGCAGTACTTC. Translation: CATSRTAGEQYF. The full variable domain, completed using reference TRBV15 and TRBJ2-7, is DAMVIQNPRYQVTQFGKPVTLSCSQTLNHNVMYWYQQKSSQAPKLLFHYYDKDFNNEADTPDNFQSRRPNTSFCFLDIRSPGLGDTAMYLCATSRTAGEQYFGPGTRLTVT.

This clonotype was recorded once. This chain joins TRBV10-3 and TRBJ1-2, with a tentative D call TRBD1 (6 bases). V dropped 10 bases and J dropped 3 bases, with 15 bases sitting between them. CDR1 and CDR2 (germline): ENHRY, SYGVKD. The CDR3 spans 13 residues. CDR3 in DNA: TGTGCCAGCAGAACAGGGTTTTACTATGGCTACACCTTC. Amino acids: CASRTGFYYGYTF.

The chain couples TRBV29-1 to TRBJ2-2; 9 bases map to TRBD1. CDR3 length equals 15 residues. Germline V lookup: CDR1 SQVTM, CDR2 ANQGSEA. The V and J ends lost 7 bases and 4 bases, in that order; junction bases with no gene match: 10. CDR3 sequence (DNA): TGCAGCGCAGACACAGGGGGCGTGGGCACCGGGGAGCTGTTTTTT. Protein: CSADTGGVGTGELFF.

V and J are TRBV3-1 and TRBJ1-3; D is unclear. Germline values: CDR1 LGHDT, CDR2 YNNKEL (reference sequence). Between the trimmed V and J ends, which lost 5 bases and 0 bases, there was a span of 11 bases. CDR3 length: 15 residues. CDR3 sequence reads: CASSKTASSGNTIYF. The DNA for the CDR3 is TGTGCCAGCAGCAAAACAGCGAGCTCTGGAAACACCATATATTTT.

The gene calls are TRBV7-9 and TRBJ1-2; 7 bases are shared with TRBD1. CDR1 is SEHNR, CDR2 FQNEAQ, per germline (reference sequence). This CDR3 spans 15 amino acids. Trimming removed 5 bases from V and 3 bases from J; junction bases left unmatched: 9. DNA of the CDR3: TGTGCCAGCAGCGCGGGGGCCCAGGGGGACTATGGCTACACCTTC. Translating it yields CASSAGAQGDYGYTF.

This clonotype was recorded a few times. V gene TRBV24-1 combines with J gene TRBJ2-1; 9 nucleotides line up with TRBD1. The CDR3 totals 15 residues. Germline loops: CDR1 KGHDR, CDR2 SFDVKD. V was pared by 3 bases and J by 7 bases, with 6 bases of the junction left unmatched. The CDR3 region is CATSDPGTGINEQFF. Written as DNA, the CDR3 is TGTGCCACCAGTGATCCCGGGACAGGGATAAATGAGCAGTTCTTC.

On this clonotype: A single base separates this from a much larger clone, so it may be a read error. The V gene is TRBV20-1, the J gene TRBJ2-3; 11 nucleotides align to TRBD2. Germline-derived CDR1 and CDR2 are DFQATT and SNEGSKA (reference sequence). The CDR3 has 16 residues. The trim removed 5 bases at V and 5 bases at J, leaving 12 bases unmatched. This CDR3 reads CSAFTPSGGSIDTQYF. The CDR3 DNA sequence: TGCAGTGCTTTCACGCCTAGCGGGGGGTCCATAGATACGCAGTATTTT.

The chain couples TRBV12-3 or TRBV12-4 to TRBJ2-3; no clear D gene. Trimming took 6 bases from V and 5 from J, leaving 12 bases between them. The CDR3 runs to 13 residues. As DNA, the CDR3 is TGTGCCAGCAGCCGAGGCCAGCTAGATACGCAGTATTTT. It codes for CASSRGQLDTQYF.

This clonotype was counted many times. The chain is built from TRBV9 and TRBJ2-3, with D unresolved. V was cut by 3 bases and J by 4 bases, with 18 bases left in between. CDR1 is SGDLS, CDR2 YYNGEE, per germline. The CDR3 has 16 amino acids. CDR3 DNA: TGTGCCAGCAGCGACTCCCACAGCGAATGGGCAGATACGCAGTATTTT. This gives the protein CASSDSHSEWADTQYF.

This sequence joins TRBV29-1 and TRBJ2-2, with a weak D call TRBD2 (6 bases). From germline, CDR1 is SQVTM and CDR2 ANQGSEA. This CDR3 is 14 amino acids long. V was clipped by 4 bases and J by 4 bases, with 13 bases between them. This CDR3 reads CSVGRDGGTGELFF. The DNA of the CDR3 is TGCAGCGTTGGTCGGGACGGGGGCACCGGGGAGCTGTTTTTT.

The chain has TRBV25-1 and TRBJ2-5; possibly TRBD2 for D (5 bases). This CDR3 is built from 13 residues. Germline V CDR1 and CDR2: MGHDK, SYGVNS. The V end was cut by 6 bases, the J end by 5 bases, with 13 bases between. CDR3 coding DNA: TGTGCCAGCAGCCAGACCGGGGAGGAGACCCAGTACTTC. Amino acid sequence: CASSQTGEETQYF.

The CDR3 is CSALGGRGSTEAFF. In DNA form, the CDR3 reads TGCAGTGCTCTAGGGGGGCGCGGGAGCACTGAAGCTTTCTTT. The rearrangement links TRBV20-1 to TRBJ1-1; tentative D call: TRBD1 (6 bases). Trimming took 5 bases from V and 4 from J, leaving 17 bases between them. The CDR3 covers 14 residues. Germline CDR1 and CDR2: DFQATT and SNEGSKA (reference sequence).

This clonotype came up once. This chain joins TRBV2 and TRBJ2-5, with TRBD2 identical over 13 bases. CDR3 size: 15 residues. V was clipped by 5 bases and J by 4 bases; unmatched bases: 4. Germline V gene data show CDR1 as SNHLY and CDR2 as FYNNEI. The CDR3 spells CASSRLAGGRETQYF. CDR3 DNA: TGTGCCAGCAGTAGACTAGCGGGAGGAAGAGAGACCCAGTACTTC.

The chain is built from TRBV20-1 and TRBJ2-7; maybe TRBD2 (5 bases). Germline loops: CDR1 DFQATT, CDR2 SNEGSKA (reference sequence). The CDR3 extends over 14 amino acids. The ends were cut back, 0 bases at V and 5 bases at J, with 14 bases in the middle. This chain's CDR3 is CSARDFGRGNEQYF. The CDR3 region has the DNA TGCAGTGCTAGAGATTTTGGCCGGGGAAACGAGCAGTACTTC.

Points on this clonotype: This may be a read error: a much more frequent sequence differs by one nucleotide. The CDR3 end shows no conserved phenylalanine or tryptophan, and so a read error is likely. This chain joins TRBV12-3 or TRBV12-4 and TRBJ1-5; a weak D match, TRBD1 (5 bases). The CDR3 runs to 16 residues. Trimming left V 6 bases short and J 5 bases short, with 20 bases between. The CDR3 nucleotides read TGTGCCAGCAGCACGGGACCGCCCGGAAGAGATCAGCCCCAGCATTCT. Translation: CASSTGPPGRDQPQHS.